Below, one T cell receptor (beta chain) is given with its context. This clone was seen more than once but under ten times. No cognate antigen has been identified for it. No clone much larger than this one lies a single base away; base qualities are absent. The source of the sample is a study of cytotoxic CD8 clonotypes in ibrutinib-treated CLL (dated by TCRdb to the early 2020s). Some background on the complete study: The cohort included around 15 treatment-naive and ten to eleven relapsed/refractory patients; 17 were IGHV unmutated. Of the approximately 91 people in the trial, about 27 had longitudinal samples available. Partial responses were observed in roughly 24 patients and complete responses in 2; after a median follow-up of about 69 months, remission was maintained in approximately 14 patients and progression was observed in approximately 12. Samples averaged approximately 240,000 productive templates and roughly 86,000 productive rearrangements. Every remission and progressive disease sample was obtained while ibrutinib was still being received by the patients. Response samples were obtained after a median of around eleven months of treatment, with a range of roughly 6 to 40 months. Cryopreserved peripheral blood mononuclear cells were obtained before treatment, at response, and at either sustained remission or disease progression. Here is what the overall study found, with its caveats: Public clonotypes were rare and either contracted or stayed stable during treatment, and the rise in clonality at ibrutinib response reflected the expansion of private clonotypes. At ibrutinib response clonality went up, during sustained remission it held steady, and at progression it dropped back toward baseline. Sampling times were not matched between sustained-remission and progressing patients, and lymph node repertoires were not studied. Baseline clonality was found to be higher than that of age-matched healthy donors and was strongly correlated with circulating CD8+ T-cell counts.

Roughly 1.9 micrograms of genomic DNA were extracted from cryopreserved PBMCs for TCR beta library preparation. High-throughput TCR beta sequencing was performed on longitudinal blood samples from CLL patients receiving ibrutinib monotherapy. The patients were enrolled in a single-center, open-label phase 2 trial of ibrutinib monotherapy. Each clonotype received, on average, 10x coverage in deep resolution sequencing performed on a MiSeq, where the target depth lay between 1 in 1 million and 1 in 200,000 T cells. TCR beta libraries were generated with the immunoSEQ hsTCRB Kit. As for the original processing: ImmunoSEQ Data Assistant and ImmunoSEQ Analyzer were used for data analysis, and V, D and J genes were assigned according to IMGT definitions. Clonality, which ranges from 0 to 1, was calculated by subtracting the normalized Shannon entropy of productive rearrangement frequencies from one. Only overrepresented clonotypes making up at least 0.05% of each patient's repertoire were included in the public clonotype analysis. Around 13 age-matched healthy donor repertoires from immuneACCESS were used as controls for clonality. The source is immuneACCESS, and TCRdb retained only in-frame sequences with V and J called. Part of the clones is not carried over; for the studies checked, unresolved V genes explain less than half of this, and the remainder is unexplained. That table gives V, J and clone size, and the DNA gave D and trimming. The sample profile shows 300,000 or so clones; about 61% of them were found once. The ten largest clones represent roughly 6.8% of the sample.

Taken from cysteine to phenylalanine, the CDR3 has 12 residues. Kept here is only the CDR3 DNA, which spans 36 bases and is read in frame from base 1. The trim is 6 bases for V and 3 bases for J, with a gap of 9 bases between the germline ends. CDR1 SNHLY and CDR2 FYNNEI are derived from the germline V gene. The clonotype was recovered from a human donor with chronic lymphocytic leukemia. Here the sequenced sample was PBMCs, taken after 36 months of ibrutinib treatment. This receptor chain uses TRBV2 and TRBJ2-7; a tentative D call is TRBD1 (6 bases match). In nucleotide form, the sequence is TGTGCCAGCAGGGACAGAGACTACGAGCAGTACTTC. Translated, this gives CASRDRDYEQYF.